The 31 T cell receptor beta chains given below trace back to one sample, sequenced in a study of blood T cells in healthy people across ages. PCR was performed a second time for about 7 to 11 cycles using a sample-barcoded 5' primer and a J-beta primer mix. TCRdb used MiXCR to reprocess the 5' RACE reads, holding one entry per CDR3 protein. Counted here are some 760,000 distinct CDR3 sequences, roughly 25% occurring once; the ten biggest clones make up 9% to 9.5%. The same sample was also studied in work on T cells of mothers and their children.

The sequenced material came from blood. The receptors originated from a boy between 10 and 17 years old in good health.

This clonotype showed up just once. CDR3 nucleotides: TGTGCCAGCAGCTTAGCAGGGGGTACTTGGGCCAAAAACATTCAGTACTTC. This codes for CASSLAGGTWAKNIQYF. J is TRBJ2-4 and V is TRBV13, with TRBD1 identical over 7 bases. With 1 base clipped from V and 1 base from J, the junction kept 7 bases outside the gene matches. Per germline, CDR1 PRHDT and CDR2 FYEKMQ (reference sequence). The CDR3 contains 17 residues.

The rearrangement joins TRBV20-1 to TRBJ1-2; D possibly corresponds to TRBD1 (5 bases). V shed 3 bases and J shed 8 bases, with 19 bases lying between them. Looked up from germline, CDR1 is DFQATT and CDR2 is SNEGSKA (reference sequence). The CDR3 runs to 14 residues. The CDR3 reads CSASTGDPKVGYTF. The CDR3 DNA follows: TGCAGTGCTAGCACCGGGGACCCTAAAGTGGGCTACACCTTC.

This clonotype was detected a few times. This chain uses TRBV7-9 with TRBJ2-5, with 7 bases aligning to TRBD1. The J call is doubtful: the DNA matches TRBJ2-7 better. Per germline, CDR1 SEHNR and CDR2 FQNEAQ (reference sequence). This CDR3 comprises 14 residues. The CDR3 is CASSHRDSTYEQYF. CDR3 nucleotide sequence: TGTGCCAGCAGCCACCGGGACAGCACCTACGAGCAGTACTTC.

This clonotype came up once. An end of the junction does not agree with germline; a read error may underlie this. The V call is TRBV2, the J call TRBJ1-2; TRBD1 matches at 7 bases. Germline V gene data show CDR1 as SNHLY and CDR2 as FYNNEI. The CDR3 totals 14 residues. This CDR3 is CASREDRVAYGYTF. The DNA of the CDR3 is TGTGCCAGCAGGGAAGACAGGGTGGCCTATGGCTACACCTTC.

This clonotype appeared a few times. The chain uses TRBV12-3 or TRBV12-4 and TRBJ1-2; D ambiguous. V was pared by 2 bases and J by 8 bases, with 12 bases between. The CDR3 length is 13 residues. In DNA, the CDR3 is TGTGCCAGCAGTTTAAATCTGGCGGGAGGCTACACCTTC. Translating gives CASSLNLAGGYTF.

The chain employs TRBV29-1 and TRBJ2-5; no reliable D call. Trimming took off 3 bases at V and 2 bases at J, with 10 bases between the two ends. The CDR3 has 13 residues. Germline loops: CDR1 SQVTM, CDR2 ANQGSEA. CDR3 bases: TGCAGCGTTGAGACCCTTTTACAAGAGACCCAGTACTTC. Translated, it gives CSVETLLQETQYF.

This chain uses TRBV12-3 or TRBV12-4 with TRBJ2-3, with 9 nucleotides matching TRBD2. The CDR3 covers 14 residues. V was pared by 2 bases and J by 10 bases, with 7 bases of the junction left unmatched. The CDR3 loop reads CASSLRRGGLPQYF. The CDR3 coding sequence is TGTGCCAGCAGTTTACGGCGGGGGGGCTTGCCGCAGTATTTT.

This clonotype turned up a few times. This sequence joins TRBV28 and TRBJ1-3; D call uncertain. The CDR3 runs 15 residues. Trimming cost V 1 base and J 1 base, with 8 bases left between them. Germline V gene data show CDR1 as MDHEN and CDR2 as SYDVKM. The CDR3 loop is CASSLSSTSGNTIYF. The DNA of the CDR3 is TGTGCCAGCAGTTTATCAAGTACTTCTGGAAACACCATATATTTT.

The chain is built from TRBV5-5 and TRBJ1-2; TRBD1 matches at 7 bases. CDR1 and CDR2 from the germline V gene are SGHKS and YYEKEE (reference sequence). The CDR3 is 14 amino acids. Unmatched junction bases numbered 5, after V lost 2 bases and J lost 4 bases. The CDR3 region is CASSFGDRAYGYTF. The DNA for the CDR3 is TGTGCCAGCAGCTTCGGCGACAGGGCCTATGGCTACACCTTC. Using reference TRBV5-5 and TRBJ1-2 for the parts outside the CDR3, the full variable domain is DAGVTQSPTHLIKTRGQQVTLRCSPISGHKSVSWYQQVLGQGPQFIFQYYEKEERGRGNFPDRFSARQFPNYSSELNVNALLLGDSALYLCASSFGDRAYGYTFGSGTRLTVV.

The chain employs TRBV12-3 or TRBV12-4 and TRBJ1-6; D is uncertain. CDR3 size: 12 residues. Trimming left V 8 bases short and J 10 bases short, with 12 bases between. The CDR3 DNA reads as TGTGCCAGCCAAAAAGAGATGTCACCCCTCCACTTT. Translation gives CASQKEMSPLHF.

This clonotype has at least ten counts. The chain carries TRBV14 and TRBJ1-6; D uncertain. Trimming cost V 1 base and J 10 bases, with 11 bases left between them. The germline gives CDR1 SGHDN, CDR2 FVKESK. This CDR3 is 14 amino acids long. CDR3 residues: CASSQGRENSPLHF. The DNA for the CDR3 is TGTGCCAGCAGCCAAGGACGGGAAAACTCACCCCTCCACTTT.

This clonotype has more than one count but fewer than ten. The chain couples TRBV3-1 to TRBJ2-7; 10 bases are shared with TRBD2. Trimming cost V 4 bases and J 5 bases; bases outside gene matches: 11. Germline lookup yields CDR1 LGHDT and CDR2 YNNKEL (reference sequence). The CDR3 sequence is 16 residues long. The CDR3 bases are TGTGCCAGCAGCCGCAGACTAGCGGGTGGTCCTGACGAGCAGTACTTC. Protein product: CASSRRLAGGPDEQYF.

A few counts support this clonotype. The rearrangement uses TRBV3-1 and TRBJ2-3, with 7 bases identical to TRBD1. The junction had 8 bases not matched to a gene; V was cut back by 0 bases and J by 2 bases. CDR1 is LGHDT, CDR2 YNNKEL, per germline (reference sequence). This CDR3 contains 17 residues. CDR3 protein: CASSQDYGTDYTDTQYF. The DNA of the CDR3 is TGTGCCAGCAGCCAAGACTACGGGACAGACTACACAGATACGCAGTATTTT.

This clonotype has more than one count but fewer than ten. Germline is not matched at one junction end, which may reflect a read error. The V call is TRBV14, the J call TRBJ2-5; 7 bases align to TRBD2. CDR3 length: 12 amino acids. CDR1 and CDR2 from the germline V gene are SGHDN and FVKESK. Written as DNA, the CDR3 is TGTGCCAGCAGCCAAGCTCTAGCGGCACTCTTCTTC. Protein: CASSQALAALFF.

The chain recombines TRBV6-7 with TRBJ2-5; 8 bases align to TRBD1. The DNA matches TRBJ2-7 better at its end, which makes the J call doubtful. TRBV6-7 is classed as an ORF, of uncertain function. The CDR3 totals 14 residues. CDR3 nucleotide sequence: TGTGCCAGCAGTTCTCCGGGACAGGTCTACGAGCAGTACTTC. Amino acids: CASSSPGQVYEQYF.

The chain combines TRBV12-3 or TRBV12-4 with TRBJ2-7; 11 nucleotides match TRBD2. This CDR3 comprises 16 residues. With V trimmed by 3 bases and J by 7 bases, 11 bases remained unmatched. The CDR3 sequence: CASSFLLGLAGGEQYF. The CDR3 DNA is TGTGCCAGCAGTTTTTTATTAGGACTAGCGGGCGGAGAGCAGTACTTC.

This clonotype has just a few counts. The chain joins TRBV4-3 to TRBJ2-4; 8 bases map to TRBD1. V lost 1 base to trimming and J lost 6 bases; unmatched junction nucleotides: 11. Germline V gene lookup returns CDR1 LGHNA and CDR2 YSLEER. There are 17 residues in the CDR3. CDR3 sequence (DNA): TGCGCCAGCAGCCAAGTATCGGGACAGGCGGCAAGAAACATTCAGTACTTC. Amino acid sequence: CASSQVSGQAARNIQYF.

The chain uses TRBV13 and TRBJ2-7; 10 nucleotides agree with TRBD2. The tail of the sequence fits TRBJ2-1 better, so the J call may be wrong. There are 13 residues in the CDR3. In germline, CDR1 is PRHDT, CDR2 FYEKMQ (reference sequence). The CDR3 sequence is CASSSAGGDEQFF. The CDR3 DNA reads as TGTGCCAGCAGCTCAGCGGGAGGGGATGAGCAGTTCTTC.

The rearrangement links TRBV27 to TRBJ2-1; 7 nucleotides agree with TRBD2. Trimming took 8 bases from V and 5 from J; bases not matched to a gene: 9. The CDR3 extends over 14 amino acids. CDR1 MNHEY and CDR2 SMNVEV come from the germline V gene (reference sequence). DNA of the CDR3: TGTGCCAGCGGCTCTAGCGGAGCAAACAATGAGCAGTTCTTC. It is translated as CASGSSGANNEQFF.

This chain connects TRBV7-9 to TRBJ1-2; TRBD1 might be the D (5 bases). CDR1 is SEHNR, CDR2 FQNEAQ, per germline (reference sequence). The CDR3 is made up of 14 amino acids. Deletions cut 5 bases from V and 5 bases from J, with 15 bases between. The CDR3 bases are TGTGCCAGCAGCGGGCAGAGGGACGTGTATGGCTACACCTTC. It specifies CASSGQRDVYGYTF.

The chain joins TRBV5-1 to TRBJ1-4; TRBD1 matches at 8 bases. The CDR3 spans 15 residues. The germline V gene encodes CDR1 SGHRS and CDR2 YFSETQ. V trimming: 2 bases; J trimming: 8 bases; junction bases outside the gene matches: 8. Here the CDR3 reads CASSLRTGWGEKLFF. In nucleotides, the CDR3 is TGCGCCAGCAGCTTACGGACAGGGTGGGGAGAAAAACTGTTTTTT.

This clonotype appeared a few times. This chain connects TRBV28 to TRBJ1-2; D is unclear. In germline, CDR1 is MDHEN, CDR2 SYDVKM. This CDR3 is built from 15 residues. Trimming cost V 4 bases and J 0 bases, with 12 bases left between them. As DNA, the CDR3 is TGTGCCAGCAGTTCCCCATCCGAGGCTAACTATGGCTACACCTTC. This codes for CASSSPSEANYGYTF.

This sequence joins TRBV3-1 and TRBJ2-2, with a possible D match to TRBD1 (5 bases). The CDR3 is 14 amino acids. V shed 8 bases and J shed 1 base, with 11 bases lying between them. Germline CDR1 LGHDT, CDR2 YNNKEL (reference sequence). Here the CDR3 reads CASGSRGNTGELFF. CDR3 DNA: TGTGCCAGCGGCTCTAGGGGGAACACCGGGGAGCTGTTTTTT.

The sample holds a few counts of this clonotype. V and J are TRBV7-3 and TRBJ2-5, with D maybe TRBD1 (5 bases). The CDR3 extends over 14 amino acids. In germline, CDR1 is SGHTA, CDR2 FQGTGA. Trimming stripped 5 bases from V and 2 bases from J, with 12 bases between. The CDR3 loop is CASSIDSDQETQYF. As DNA, the CDR3 is TGTGCCAGCAGCATAGACAGCGATCAAGAGACCCAGTACTTC.

This clonotype occurred a few times. The rearrangement links TRBV20-1 to TRBJ2-3; perhaps TRBD1 as D (6 bases). The V end lost 6 bases, the J end lost 2 bases, and 18 bases lay between the germline ends. CDR1 and CDR2 (germline): DFQATT, SNEGSKA (reference sequence). The CDR3 is 15 amino acids. For the CDR3, the DNA is TGCAGTGCAAAAGGGGGTACCGGTCCCACAGATACGCAGTATTTT. Its protein is CSAKGGTGPTDTQYF.

This CDR3 is CASGDSVYEQYF. As DNA, the CDR3 is TGTGCCAGCGGGGATTCCGTCTACGAGCAGTACTTC. The gene calls are TRBV2 and TRBJ2-7; D is ambiguous. V lost 8 bases, J lost 3 bases, and 11 bases lay in between. There are 12 residues in the CDR3. CDR1 SNHLY and CDR2 FYNNEI come from the germline V gene.

The chain combines TRBV13 with TRBJ2-1; 8 bases are shared with TRBD2. The CDR3 is 15 amino acids. Germline lookup yields CDR1 PRHDT and CDR2 FYEKMQ (reference sequence). The trim removed 0 bases at V and 10 bases at J, leaving 8 bases unmatched. The CDR3 sequence is CASSLGAGGPREQFF. As DNA, the CDR3 is TGTGCCAGCAGCTTAGGGGCGGGAGGTCCCCGCGAGCAGTTCTTC.

This clonotype was observed many times. This rearrangement joins TRBV7-9 to TRBJ1-4; TRBD1 might be the D (5 bases). This CDR3 has 14 residues. Germline V gene data show CDR1 as SEHNR and CDR2 as FQNEAQ (reference sequence). Between the trimmed V and J ends, which lost 3 bases and 5 bases, there was a span of 10 bases. CDR3 sequence (DNA): TGTGCCAGCAGCTTTACGGGACCAAATGAAAAACTGTTTTTT. Its protein product is CASSFTGPNEKLFF.

This chain links TRBV5-1 with TRBJ2-1; 13 bases line up with TRBD2. V lost 3 bases, J lost 4 bases, and 4 bases stayed unmatched. From germline, CDR1 is SGHRS and CDR2 YFSETQ. The CDR3 totals 16 residues. CDR3 sequence reads: CASSSRTSGGYNEQFF. The CDR3 region has the DNA TGCGCCAGCAGCTCACGGACTAGCGGGGGATACAATGAGCAGTTCTTC.

The chain uses TRBV14 and TRBJ2-7; D gene uncertain. The CDR3 covers 13 residues. V lost 1 base, J lost 6 bases, and 10 bases lay in between. Germline CDR1 reads SGHDN; CDR2 reads FVKESK. CDR3 nucleotide sequence: TGTGCCAGCAGCCAAGTAATGCAGCGCGAGCAGTACTTC. It yields the protein CASSQVMQREQYF.

V usage is TRBV28 and J usage is TRBJ1-5; D remains ambiguous. CDR1 and CDR2 from the germline V gene are MDHEN and SYDVKM. V lost 5 bases and J 4 bases, leaving 15 bases between the germline ends. The CDR3 totals 15 residues. The CDR3 reads CASSPPAGRNQPQHF. CDR3 DNA sequence: TGTGCCAGCAGTCCCCCCGCGGGGAGGAATCAGCCCCAGCATTTT.